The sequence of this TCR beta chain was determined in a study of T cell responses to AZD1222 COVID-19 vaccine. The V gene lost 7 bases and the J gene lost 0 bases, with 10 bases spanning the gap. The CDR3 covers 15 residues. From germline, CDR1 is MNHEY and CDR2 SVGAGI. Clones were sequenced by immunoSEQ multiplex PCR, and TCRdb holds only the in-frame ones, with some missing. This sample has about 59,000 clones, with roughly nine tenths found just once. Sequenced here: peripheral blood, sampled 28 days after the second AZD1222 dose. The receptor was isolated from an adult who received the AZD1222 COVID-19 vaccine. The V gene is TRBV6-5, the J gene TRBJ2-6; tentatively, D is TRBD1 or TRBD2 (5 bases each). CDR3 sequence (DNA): TGTGCCAGCACCGAGGGGTTCTCTGGGGCCAACGTCCTGACTTTC. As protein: CASTEGFSGANVLTF.